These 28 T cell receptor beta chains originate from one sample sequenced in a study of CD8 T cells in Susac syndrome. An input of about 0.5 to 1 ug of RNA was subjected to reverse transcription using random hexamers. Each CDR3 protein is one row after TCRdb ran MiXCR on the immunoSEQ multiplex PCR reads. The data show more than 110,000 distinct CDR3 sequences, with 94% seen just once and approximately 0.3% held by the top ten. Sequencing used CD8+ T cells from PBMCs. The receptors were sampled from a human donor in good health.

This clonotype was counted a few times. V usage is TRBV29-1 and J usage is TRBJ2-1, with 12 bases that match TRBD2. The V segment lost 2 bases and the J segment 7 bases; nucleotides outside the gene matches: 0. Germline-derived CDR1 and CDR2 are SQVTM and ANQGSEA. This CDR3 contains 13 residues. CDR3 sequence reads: CSVELAGGNEQFF. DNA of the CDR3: TGCAGCGTTGAACTAGCGGGAGGGAATGAGCAGTTCTTC.

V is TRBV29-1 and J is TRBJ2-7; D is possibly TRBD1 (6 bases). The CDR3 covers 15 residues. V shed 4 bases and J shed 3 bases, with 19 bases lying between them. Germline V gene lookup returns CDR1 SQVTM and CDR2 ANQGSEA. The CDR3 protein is CSVVIWEQGSYEQYF. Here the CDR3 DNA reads TGCAGCGTTGTTATATGGGAACAGGGAAGCTACGAGCAGTACTTC.

CDR3: CASSEGVRETQYF. CDR3 bases: TGTGCCAGCAGTGAGGGTGTCCGGGAGACCCAGTACTTC. V is TRBV13 and J is TRBJ2-5; D may be TRBD2 (5 bases). Trimming left V 6 bases short and J 5 bases short, with 13 bases between. Germline V lookup: CDR1 PRHDT, CDR2 FYEKMQ (reference sequence). The CDR3 runs 13 residues.

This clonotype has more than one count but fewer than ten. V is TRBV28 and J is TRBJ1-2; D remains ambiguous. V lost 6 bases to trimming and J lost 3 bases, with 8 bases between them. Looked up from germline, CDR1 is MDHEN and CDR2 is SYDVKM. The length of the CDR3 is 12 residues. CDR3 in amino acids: CASSLGDYGYTF. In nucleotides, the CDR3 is TGTGCCAGCAGCTTGGGCGACTATGGCTACACCTTC.

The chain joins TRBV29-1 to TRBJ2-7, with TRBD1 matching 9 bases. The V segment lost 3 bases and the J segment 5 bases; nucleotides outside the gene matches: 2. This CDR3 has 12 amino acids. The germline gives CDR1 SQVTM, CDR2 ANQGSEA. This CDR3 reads CSVDGTGNEQYF. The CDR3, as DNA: TGCAGCGTTGATGGGACAGGGAACGAGCAGTACTTC.

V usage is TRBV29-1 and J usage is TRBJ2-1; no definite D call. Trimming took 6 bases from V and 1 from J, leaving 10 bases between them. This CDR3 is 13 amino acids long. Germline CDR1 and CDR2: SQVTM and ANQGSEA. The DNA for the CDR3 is TGCAGCGTAACTACGGTTTCCTACAATGAGCAGTTCTTC. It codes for CSVTTVSYNEQFF.

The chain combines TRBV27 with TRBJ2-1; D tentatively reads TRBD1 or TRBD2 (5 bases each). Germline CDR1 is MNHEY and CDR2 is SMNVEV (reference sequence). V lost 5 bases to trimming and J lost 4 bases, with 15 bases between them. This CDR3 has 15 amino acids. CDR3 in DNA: TGTGCCAGCAGTCAAGCCGGGACGGGATACAATGAGCAGTTCTTC. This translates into CASSQAGTGYNEQFF.

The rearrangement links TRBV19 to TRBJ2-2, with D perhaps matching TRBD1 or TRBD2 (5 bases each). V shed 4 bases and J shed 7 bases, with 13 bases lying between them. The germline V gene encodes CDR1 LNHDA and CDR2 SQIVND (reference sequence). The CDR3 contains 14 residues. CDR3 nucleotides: TGTGCCAGTAGTACAGGGAGTCTGAGCGGGGAGCTGTTTTTT. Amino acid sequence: CASSTGSLSGELFF.

CDR3 sequence reads: CASSAGGNQPQHF. DNA of the CDR3: TGTGCCAGCAGTGCAGGGGGAAATCAGCCCCAGCATTTT. The chain employs TRBV6-2 or TRBV6-3 and TRBJ1-5; 7 bases map to TRBD1. The J segment lost 4 bases and the V segment lost 5 bases, leaving 2 bases of the junction unmatched. This CDR3 contains 13 residues. CDR1 is MNHEY, CDR2 SVGEGT, per germline.

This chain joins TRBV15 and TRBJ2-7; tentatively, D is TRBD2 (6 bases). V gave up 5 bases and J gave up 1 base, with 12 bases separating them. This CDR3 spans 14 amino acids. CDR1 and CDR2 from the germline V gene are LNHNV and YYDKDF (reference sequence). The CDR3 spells CATSGLAESYEQYF. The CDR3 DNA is TGTGCCACCAGCGGGTTAGCGGAATCCTACGAGCAGTACTTC.

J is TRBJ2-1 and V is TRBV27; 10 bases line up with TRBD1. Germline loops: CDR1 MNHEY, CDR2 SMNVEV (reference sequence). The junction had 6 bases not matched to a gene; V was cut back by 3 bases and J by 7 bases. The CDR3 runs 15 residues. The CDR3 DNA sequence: TGTGCCAGCAGTTTTACGGGACAGGGGTTGAATGAGCAGTTCTTC. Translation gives CASSFTGQGLNEQFF.

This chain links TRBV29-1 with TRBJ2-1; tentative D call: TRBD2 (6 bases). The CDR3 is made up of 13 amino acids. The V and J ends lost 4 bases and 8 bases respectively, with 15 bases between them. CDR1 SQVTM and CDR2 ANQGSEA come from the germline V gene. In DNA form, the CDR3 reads TGCAGCGTTGTCTCCGCGGGACGCTATGAGCAGTTCTTC. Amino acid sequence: CSVVSAGRYEQFF.

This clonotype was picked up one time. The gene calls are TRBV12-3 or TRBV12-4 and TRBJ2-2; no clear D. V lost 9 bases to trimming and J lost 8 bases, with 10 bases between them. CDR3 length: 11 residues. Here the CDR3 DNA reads TGTGCCAGAGCCATAGGAGGGGAGCTGTTTTTT. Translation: CARAIGGELFF.

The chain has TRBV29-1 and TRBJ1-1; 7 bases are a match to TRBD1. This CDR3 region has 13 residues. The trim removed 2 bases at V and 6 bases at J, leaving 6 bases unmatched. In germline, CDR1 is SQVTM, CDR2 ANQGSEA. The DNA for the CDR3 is TGCAGCGTTGAATCAGGGGGTATGGCTGAAGCTTTCTTT. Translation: CSVESGGMAEAFF.

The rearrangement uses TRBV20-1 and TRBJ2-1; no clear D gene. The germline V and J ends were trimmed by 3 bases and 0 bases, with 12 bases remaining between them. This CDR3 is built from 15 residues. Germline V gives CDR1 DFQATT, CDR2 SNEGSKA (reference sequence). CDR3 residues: CSARIDRASYNEQFF. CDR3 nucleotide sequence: TGCAGTGCTAGGATTGACCGCGCCTCCTACAATGAGCAGTTCTTC.

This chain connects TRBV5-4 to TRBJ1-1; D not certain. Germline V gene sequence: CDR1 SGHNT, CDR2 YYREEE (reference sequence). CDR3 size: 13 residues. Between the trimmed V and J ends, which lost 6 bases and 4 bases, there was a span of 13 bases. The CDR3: CASTPDRATEAFF. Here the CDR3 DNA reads TGTGCCAGCACCCCCGATCGAGCCACTGAAGCTTTCTTT.

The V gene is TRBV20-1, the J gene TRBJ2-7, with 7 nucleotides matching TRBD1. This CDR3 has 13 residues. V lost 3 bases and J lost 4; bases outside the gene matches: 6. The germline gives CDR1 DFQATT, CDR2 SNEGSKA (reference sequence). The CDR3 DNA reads TGCAGTGCTAGGGCGACAGGGTCGTACGAGCAGTACTTC. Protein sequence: CSARATGSYEQYF.

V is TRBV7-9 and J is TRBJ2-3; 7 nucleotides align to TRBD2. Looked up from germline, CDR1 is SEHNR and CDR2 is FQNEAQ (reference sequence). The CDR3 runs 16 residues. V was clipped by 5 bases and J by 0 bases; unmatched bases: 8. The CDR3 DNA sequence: TGTGCCAGCAGCACCCGACTAGCAGCAAGCACAGATACGCAGTATTTT. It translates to CASSTRLAASTDTQYF.

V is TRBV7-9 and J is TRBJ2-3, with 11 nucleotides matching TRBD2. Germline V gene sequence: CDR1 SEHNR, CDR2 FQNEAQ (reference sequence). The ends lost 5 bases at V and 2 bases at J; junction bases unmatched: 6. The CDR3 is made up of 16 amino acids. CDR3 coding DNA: TGTGCCAGCAGCCCGCGGACTAGCGGGTACACAGATACGCAGTATTTT. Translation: CASSPRTSGYTDTQYF.

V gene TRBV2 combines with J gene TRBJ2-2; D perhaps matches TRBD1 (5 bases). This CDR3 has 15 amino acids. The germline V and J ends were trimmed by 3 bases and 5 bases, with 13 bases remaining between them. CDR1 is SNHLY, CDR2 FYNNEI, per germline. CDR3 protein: CASSEGLYQTGELFF. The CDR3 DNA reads TGTGCCAGCAGTGAGGGGCTGTATCAAACCGGGGAGCTGTTTTTT.

CDR3 sequence (DNA): TGTGCCAGCAGTGAATCGGGGGCTGGGACTGAAGCTTTCTTT. Protein: CASSESGAGTEAFF. The chain has TRBV25-1 and TRBJ1-1; maybe TRBD1 (6 bases). The germline gives CDR1 MGHDK, CDR2 SYGVNS. The CDR3 contains 14 residues. Trimming pared 1 base from V and 5 bases from J, leaving 11 bases between.

The CDR3 region has the DNA TGTGCCAGCAGTTTCGGGCTTAGCAATCAGCCCCAGCATTTT. Translated, it gives CASSFGLSNQPQHF. This chain connects TRBV27 to TRBJ1-5; D gene uncertain. V lost 3 bases to trimming and J lost 0 bases, with 6 bases between them. This CDR3 contains 14 residues. The germline V gene encodes CDR1 MNHEY and CDR2 SMNVEV (reference sequence).

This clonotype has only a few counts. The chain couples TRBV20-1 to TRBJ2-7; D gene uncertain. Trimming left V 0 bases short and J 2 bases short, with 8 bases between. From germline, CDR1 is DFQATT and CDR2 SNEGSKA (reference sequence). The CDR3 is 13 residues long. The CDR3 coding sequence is TGCAGTGCTAGAGATTCTAAGGCCTACGAGCAGTACTTC. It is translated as CSARDSKAYEQYF.

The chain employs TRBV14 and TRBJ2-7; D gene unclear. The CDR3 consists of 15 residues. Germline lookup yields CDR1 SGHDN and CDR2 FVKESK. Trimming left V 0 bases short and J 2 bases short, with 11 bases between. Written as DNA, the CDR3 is TGTGCCAGCAGCCAAGACGCCTCCTTCACCTACGAGCAGTACTTC. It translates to CASSQDASFTYEQYF.

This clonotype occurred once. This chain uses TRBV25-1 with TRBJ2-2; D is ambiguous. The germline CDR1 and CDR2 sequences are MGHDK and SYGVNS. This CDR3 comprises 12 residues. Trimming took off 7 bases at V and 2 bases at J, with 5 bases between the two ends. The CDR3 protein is CASKENTGELFF. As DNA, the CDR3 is TGTGCCAGCAAGGAAAACACCGGGGAGCTGTTTTTT.

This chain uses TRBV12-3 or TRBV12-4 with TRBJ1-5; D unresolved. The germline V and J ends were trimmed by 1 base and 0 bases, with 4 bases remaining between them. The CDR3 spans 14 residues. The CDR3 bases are TGTGCCAGCAGTTTAGGAGATAGCAATCAGCCCCAGCATTTT. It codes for CASSLGDSNQPQHF.

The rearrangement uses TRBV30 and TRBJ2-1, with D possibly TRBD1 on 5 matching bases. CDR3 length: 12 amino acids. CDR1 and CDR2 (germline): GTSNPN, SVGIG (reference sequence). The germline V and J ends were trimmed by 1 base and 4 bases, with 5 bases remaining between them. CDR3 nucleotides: TGTGCCTGGAGTGGACAGTACAATGAGCAGTTCTTC. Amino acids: CAWSGQYNEQFF.

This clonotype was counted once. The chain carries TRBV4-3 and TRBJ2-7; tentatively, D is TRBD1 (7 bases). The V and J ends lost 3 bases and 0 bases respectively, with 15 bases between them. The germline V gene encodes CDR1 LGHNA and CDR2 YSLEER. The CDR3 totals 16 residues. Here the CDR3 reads CASSQTRQGLSYEQYF. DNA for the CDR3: TGCGCCAGCAGCCAGACCAGACAGGGACTCTCCTACGAGCAGTACTTC.